In this sample, the clone carrying this T cell receptor (beta chain) turned up many times. Its target is unknown. The missing CDR3 end, 3 residues past where the read stops, is filled in from the germline J gene. The sample is drawn from a study of T cell clonality in common variable immunodeficiency. Overall study findings and caveats: CVID subjects shared fewer TCRbeta clones than healthy controls did. Common variable immunodeficiency TCR beta sequences reportedly had fewer deletions and N-nucleotide insertions.

CVID and control samples used equivalent genomic DNA input. Here immunoSEQ multiplex PCR was the method, and the copy in TCRdb shows in-frame clones only, minus some. The specimen gives approximately 81,000 clones without singletons; the ten biggest hold 0.8%. Germline CDR1 reads DFQATT; CDR2 reads SNEGSKA (reference sequence). The germline V and J ends were trimmed by 3 bases and 3 bases, with 9 bases remaining between them. This CDR3 is 13 amino acids long. V gene TRBV20-1 combines with J gene TRBJ1-5, with D possibly TRBD1 on 5 matching bases. The source of this sequence is a person aged 18-70 years in good health. The specimen sequenced was peripheral blood mononuclear cells. This CDR3 reads CSASQGSNQPQHF. The sequenced part of the CDR3 DNA is TGCAGTGCTAGTCAGGGATCCAATCAGCCC.